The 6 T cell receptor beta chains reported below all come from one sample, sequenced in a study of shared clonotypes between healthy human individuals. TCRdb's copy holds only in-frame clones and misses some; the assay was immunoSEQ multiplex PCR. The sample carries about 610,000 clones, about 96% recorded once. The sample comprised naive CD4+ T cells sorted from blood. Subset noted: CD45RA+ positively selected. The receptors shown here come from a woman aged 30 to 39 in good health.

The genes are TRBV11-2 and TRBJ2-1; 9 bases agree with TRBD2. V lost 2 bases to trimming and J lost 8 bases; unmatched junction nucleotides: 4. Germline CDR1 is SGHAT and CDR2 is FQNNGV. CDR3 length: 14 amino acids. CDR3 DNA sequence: TGTGCCAGCAGCTTACGGCGGGAGGGATATGAGCAGTTCTTC. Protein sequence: CASSLRREGYEQFF.

The CDR3 sequence is CASSRNRDYEQYF. DNA for the CDR3: TGCGCCAGCAGTCGGAACCGGGACTACGAGCAGTACTTC. The chain uses TRBV10-1 and TRBJ2-7; TRBD2 might be the D (5 bases). CDR1 is WNHNN, CDR2 SYGVQD, per germline (reference sequence). Trimming stripped 5 bases from V and 3 bases from J, with 11 bases between. The CDR3 consists of 13 residues.

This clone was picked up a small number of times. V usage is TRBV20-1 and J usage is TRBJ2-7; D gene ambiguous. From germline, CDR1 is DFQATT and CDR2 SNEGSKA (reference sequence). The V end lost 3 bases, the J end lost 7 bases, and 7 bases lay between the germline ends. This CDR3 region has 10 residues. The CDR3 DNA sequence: TGCAGTGCTAGGAAGGTTGAGCAGTACTTC. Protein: CSARKVEQYF.

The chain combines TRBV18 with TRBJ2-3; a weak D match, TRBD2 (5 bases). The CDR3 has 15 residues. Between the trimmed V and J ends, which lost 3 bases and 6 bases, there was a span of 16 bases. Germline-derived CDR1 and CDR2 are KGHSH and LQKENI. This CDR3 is CASSPLPRATDTQYF. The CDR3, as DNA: TGTGCCAGCTCACCCCTACCGCGGGCGACGGATACGCAGTATTTT.

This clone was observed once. In DNA, the CDR3 is TGTGCCAGCAGGACGGACAGGGGCTATAATTCACCCCTCCACTTT. Its protein is CASRTDRGYNSPLHF. The chain is built from TRBV6-6 and TRBJ1-6; TRBD1 matches 9 bases. The V and J ends lost 6 bases and 3 bases, in that order; junction bases with no gene match: 3. This CDR3 has 15 residues. Germline loops: CDR1 MNHNY, CDR2 SVGAGI (reference sequence).

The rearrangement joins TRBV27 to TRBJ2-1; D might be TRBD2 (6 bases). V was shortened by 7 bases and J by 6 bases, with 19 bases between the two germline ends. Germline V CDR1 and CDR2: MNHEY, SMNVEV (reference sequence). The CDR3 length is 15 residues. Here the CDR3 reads CASNRDRGTGNEQFF. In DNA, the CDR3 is TGTGCCAGCAATAGGGACCGGGGGACGGGCAATGAGCAGTTCTTC.